Listed here are 3 T cell receptor beta chains from one sample, sequenced in a study of identical twins. TCRdb used MiXCR to reprocess the 5' RACE reads, holding one entry per CDR3 protein. The repertoire holds around 1.7 million distinct CDR3 sequences, about 32% seen once, with less than 0.35% in the top ten. Sequencing was done on a sample of cord blood. These receptors were obtained from a newborn girl in good health.

This clonotype was seen a handful of times. The chain uses TRBV2 and TRBJ1-5, with no clear D. The CDR3 covers 12 residues. The germline V gene encodes CDR1 SNHLY and CDR2 FYNNEI. V was shortened by 6 bases and J by 7 bases, with 10 bases between the two germline ends. CDR3 amino acids: CASRWEGQPQHF. CDR3 in DNA: TGTGCCAGCAGGTGGGAAGGACAGCCCCAGCATTTT.

J is TRBJ1-2 and V is TRBV9, with unresolved D. Trimming took 3 bases from V and 1 from J, leaving 16 bases between them. The germline V gene encodes CDR1 SGDLS and CDR2 YYNGEE. This CDR3 is 16 amino acids long. CDR3 loop: CASSEWQVNINYGYTF. CDR3 DNA: TGTGCCAGCAGCGAGTGGCAGGTGAACATTAACTATGGCTACACCTTC.

This rearrangement joins TRBV5-6 to TRBJ2-5; TRBD1 matches 12 bases. Germline trimming cut 1 base from V and 11 bases from J; bases unmatched to any gene: 12. Germline values: CDR1 SGHDT, CDR2 YYEEEE. This CDR3 has 16 residues. CDR3 loop: CASSLSSTGQGARQYF. The CDR3 nucleotides are TGTGCCAGCAGCTTGAGTAGCACGGGACAGGGGGCAAGGCAGTACTTC.